The clone carrying this T cell receptor beta chain was counted only a few times. The CDR3 consists of 14 residues. CDR1 and CDR2 (germline): MNHNY, SVGAGI (reference sequence). V dropped 6 bases and J dropped 4 bases, with 13 bases sitting between them. In the original workflow: Nucleated cell counts were estimated from reference gene primer amplification. Repertoires were generated with immunoSEQ multiplex PCR, while TCRdb's copy carries only in-frame clones and drops some. That table gives V, J and clone size, and the DNA gave D and trimming. The data hold tens of thousands of clones, with around 75% observed a single time. The sample comes from a study of blood T cell repertoires in COVID-19. On the study more broadly: Both acute and convalescent COVID-19 samples were obtained from the United States, Italy and Spain. The analysed material was cDNA or gDNA that came from T cells, B-cell-depleted T cells, or PBMCs.

The specimen was peripheral blood. This clonotype was obtained from a man at least 80 years old with acute or convalescent COVID-19. This chain connects TRBV6-6 to TRBJ1-5; D gene ambiguous. The CDR3 loop reads CASSLFPENQPQHF. As DNA, the CDR3 is TGTGCCAGCAGCCTCTTCCCGGAGAATCAGCCCCAGCATTTT.